The 27 T cell receptor beta chains below were found in one sample sequenced in a study of CD8 T cells in Susac syndrome. Reverse transcription of roughly 0.45 to 1 ug RNA was carried out with random hexamers. TCRdb independently ran MiXCR on the immunoSEQ multiplex PCR reads; one entry per CDR3 protein. There are around 230,000 distinct CDR3 sequences in the sample; approximately 95% occur only once, and 0.085% to 0.1% lies in the top ten. The sample was CD4+ T cells from PBMCs. These receptor sequences come from a human donor with multiple sclerosis.

V and J are TRBV3-1 and TRBJ1-1; D is unclear. The CDR3 covers 13 residues. V was pared by 0 bases and J by 5 bases, with 7 bases between. Germline V gene sequence: CDR1 LGHDT, CDR2 YNNKEL (reference sequence). The CDR3 region is CASSQDTGTEAFF. For the CDR3, the DNA is TGTGCCAGCAGCCAAGACACGGGGACTGAAGCTTTCTTT.

The chain is built from TRBV7-2 and TRBJ2-1, with unresolved D. Per the germline V gene, CDR1 is SGHTA and CDR2 is FQGNSA. The CDR3 is 13 residues long. The V gene lost 1 base and the J gene lost 9 bases, with 10 bases spanning the gap. The CDR3 nucleotides are TGTGCCAGCAGCTTAGGGGGATGGAGTGAGCAGTTCTTC. Translated, it gives CASSLGGWSEQFF.

The V call is TRBV20-1, the J call TRBJ1-4; D is ambiguous. The CDR3 is made up of 16 amino acids. Trimming removed 2 bases at V and 3 bases at J, with 16 bases between. Germline assignment: CDR1 DFQATT and CDR2 SNEGSKA (reference sequence). The CDR3 region is CSARTYSSVANEKLFF. The CDR3 DNA is TGCAGTGCTAGAACTTACTCGAGCGTAGCTAATGAAAAACTGTTTTTT.

This rearrangement joins TRBV30 to TRBJ2-3; no clear D. The CDR3 length is 14 residues. Trimming shortened V by 5 bases and J by 0 bases, and 12 bases separated the two germline ends. CDR1 and CDR2 (germline): GTSNPN, SVGIG (reference sequence). This chain's CDR3 is CAWGLGPSTDTQYF. CDR3 bases: TGTGCCTGGGGGCTCGGACCTAGCACAGATACGCAGTATTTT.

The chain joins TRBV4-1 to TRBJ1-6; no clear D gene. The V gene lost 1 base and the J gene lost 8 bases, with 9 bases spanning the gap. The germline gives CDR1 MGHRA, CDR2 YSYEKL. The CDR3 totals 14 residues. The CDR3 bases are TGCGCCAGCAGCCAAGGGAATGGGGATTCACCCCTCCACTTT. Translated, it gives CASSQGNGDSPLHF.

The chain has TRBV25-1 and TRBJ1-2, with 9 bases that match TRBD1. Germline assignment: CDR1 MGHDK and CDR2 SYGVNS. Germline trimming cut 2 bases from V and 2 bases from J; bases unmatched to any gene: 6. CDR3 length: 16 amino acids. CDR3 loop: CASSEPGTGKNYGYTF. In DNA, the CDR3 is TGTGCCAGCAGTGAACCGGGGACAGGGAAAAACTATGGCTACACCTTC.

The gene calls are TRBV7-9 and TRBJ2-7; 7 nucleotides align to TRBD1. Looked up from germline, CDR1 is SEHNR and CDR2 is FQNEAQ (reference sequence). The CDR3 runs to 13 residues. V shed 1 base and J 9 bases; nucleotides not matched to a gene: 6. The CDR3 DNA is TGTGCCAGCAGCTTAGACCCTTGGACAGGGCAGTACTTC. It specifies CASSLDPWTGQYF.

The V call is TRBV29-1, the J call TRBJ1-4; the D gene is possibly TRBD1 (5 bases). CDR3 length equals 15 residues. Germline assignment: CDR1 SQVTM and CDR2 ANQGSEA. Trimming pared 7 bases from V and 3 bases from J, leaving 18 bases between. The CDR3 region is CSALPHGGANEKLFF. The CDR3 DNA reads TGCAGCGCTCTGCCCCACGGGGGAGCTAATGAAAAACTGTTTTTT.

The chain has TRBV30 and TRBJ2-5; 12 bases fit TRBD2. CDR1 is GTSNPN and CDR2 is SVGIG in the germline V gene (reference sequence). V trimming: 7 bases; J trimming: 4 bases; junction bases outside the gene matches: 10. The length of the CDR3 is 15 residues. As DNA, the CDR3 is TGTGCCTCGAACCTAGCGGGAGGGCCGAGAGAGACCCAGTACTTC. Translation: CASNLAGGPRETQYF.

This chain connects TRBV28 to TRBJ1-5, with D unclear. Germline-derived CDR1 and CDR2 are MDHEN and SYDVKM. V shed 4 bases and J shed 0 bases, with 7 bases lying between them. The CDR3 has 14 amino acids. The CDR3 sequence: CASSSKNSNQPQHF. CDR3 coding DNA: TGTGCCAGCAGTTCCAAGAATAGCAATCAGCCCCAGCATTTT.

The DNA of the CDR3 is TGCAGTGCTAGCCAAATAGCGGGGCCCTACGAGCAGTACTTC. Its protein product is CSASQIAGPYEQYF. The V and J genes are TRBV20-1 and TRBJ2-7, with 8 bases lining up with TRBD2. The CDR3 totals 14 residues. Germline CDR1 reads DFQATT; CDR2 reads SNEGSKA (reference sequence). V lost 3 bases, J lost 2 bases, and 6 bases stayed unmatched.

The chain combines TRBV3-1 with TRBJ1-3; D gene uncertain. V was pared by 4 bases and J by 3 bases, with 10 bases between. The V gene's germline CDR1 is LGHDT and CDR2 YNNKEL (reference sequence). The CDR3 covers 14 residues. In DNA form, the CDR3 reads TGTGCCAGCAGCCTTGGGGTGTTTGGAAACACCATATATTTT. Translation: CASSLGVFGNTIYF.

The chain couples TRBV20-1 to TRBJ2-5, with a possible D match to TRBD2 (5 bases). V was trimmed by 6 bases and J by 2 bases, leaving 13 bases between them. CDR3 size: 13 residues. Germline loops: CDR1 DFQATT, CDR2 SNEGSKA (reference sequence). CDR3 in amino acids: CSADSRGQETQYF. The CDR3 nucleotides are TGCAGTGCGGATAGCCGAGGGCAAGAGACCCAGTACTTC.

The V call is TRBV5-6, the J call TRBJ1-2; D uncertain. V shed 9 bases and J shed 1 base, with 10 bases lying between them. Germline CDR1 is SGHDT and CDR2 is YYEEEE. This CDR3 is built from 12 residues. The CDR3 DNA reads as TGTGCCACCACACGGGGTAACTATGGCTACACCTTC. Translating it yields CATTRGNYGYTF.

V and J are TRBV2 and TRBJ2-3, with D possibly TRBD1 on 5 matching bases. V lost 3 bases, J lost 5 bases, and 6 bases lay in between. CDR1 SNHLY and CDR2 FYNNEI come from the germline V gene. This CDR3 spans 12 amino acids. CDR3 loop: CASSDREDTQYF. As DNA, the CDR3 is TGTGCCAGCAGTGACAGGGAAGATACGCAGTATTTT.

This clonotype has just one count. J is TRBJ2-7 and V is TRBV5-1; possibly TRBD1 for D (5 bases). V was trimmed by 4 bases and J by 3 bases, leaving 11 bases between them. CDR1 and CDR2 from the germline V gene are SGHRS and YFSETQ. This CDR3 contains 13 residues. This CDR3 reads CASSVSTGYEQYF. For the CDR3, the DNA is TGCGCCAGCAGCGTATCTACAGGCTACGAGCAGTACTTC.

The rearrangement uses TRBV20-1 and TRBJ1-5; D may be TRBD1 (6 bases). The CDR3 spans 12 residues. V shed 6 bases and J shed 3 bases, with 9 bases lying between them. Germline CDR1 is DFQATT and CDR2 is SNEGSKA (reference sequence). DNA for the CDR3: TGCAGTGCGAACAGGGCCAATCAGCCCCAGCATTTT. This codes for CSANRANQPQHF.

This chain joins TRBV19 and TRBJ1-5, with D hard to call. The CDR3 consists of 15 residues. V dropped 10 bases and J dropped 3 bases, with 19 bases sitting between them. CDR1 is LNHDA and CDR2 is SQIVND in the germline V gene (reference sequence). CDR3 sequence reads: CATMLTPGSNQPQHF. The CDR3 DNA reads as TGTGCCACCATGTTAACGCCGGGTTCCAATCAGCCCCAGCATTTT.

This chain connects TRBV20-1 to TRBJ1-2; D unclear. CDR3 length: 13 residues. V gave up 3 bases and J gave up 0 bases, with 8 bases separating them. Per germline, CDR1 DFQATT and CDR2 SNEGSKA (reference sequence). Here the CDR3 DNA reads TGCAGTGCTAGTTTGGGATCTAACTATGGCTACACCTTC. Its translation: CSASLGSNYGYTF.

The DNA of the CDR3 is TGTGCCAGCAGTACGGCGGAAAAAGGGTACGAGCAGTACTTC. Translating gives CASSTAEKGYEQYF. The chain employs TRBV9 and TRBJ2-7; D is unclear. Trimming removed 5 bases from V and 4 bases from J, with 16 bases in between. The CDR3 extends over 14 amino acids. From germline, CDR1 is SGDLS and CDR2 YYNGEE.

This clonotype was counted once. This sequence joins TRBV3-1 and TRBJ2-1; no reliable D call. V was clipped by 5 bases and J by 0 bases, with 11 bases between them. The CDR3 extends over 15 amino acids. Germline CDR1 is LGHDT and CDR2 is YNNKEL (reference sequence). CDR3 nucleotide sequence: TGTGCCAGCAGCTCCCCGAGGAGCTCCTACAATGAGCAGTTCTTC. This encodes CASSSPRSSYNEQFF.

The V call is TRBV5-6, the J call TRBJ2-3; TRBD2 agrees at 7 bases. After removal of 0 bases from V and 2 bases from J, the junction contained 6 bases not matched to a gene. Germline assignment: CDR1 SGHDT and CDR2 YYEEEE. The CDR3 extends over 16 amino acids. In DNA, the CDR3 is TGTGCCAGCAGCTTGGCCGGGGGAGGGGACACAGATACGCAGTATTTT. Translated, it gives CASSLAGGGDTDTQYF.

V is TRBV25-1 and J is TRBJ2-7; no firm D call. Germline lookup yields CDR1 MGHDK and CDR2 SYGVNS. Trimming took 7 bases from V and 3 from J, leaving 7 bases between them. This CDR3 spans 11 amino acids. CDR3 residues: CASKGIYEQYF. CDR3 coding DNA: TGTGCCAGCAAGGGTATCTACGAGCAGTACTTC.

The chain links TRBV20-1 to TRBJ1-2, with D hard to call. This CDR3 is built from 15 residues. Germline loops: CDR1 DFQATT, CDR2 SNEGSKA (reference sequence). Trimming stripped 5 bases from V and 4 bases from J, with 20 bases between. The CDR3 region is CSALKASPLGYGYTF. The CDR3 coding sequence is TGCAGTGCTCTTAAGGCTTCACCCTTGGGCTATGGCTACACCTTC.

The V gene is TRBV6-5, the J gene TRBJ2-1; D is uncertain. The V end was cut by 7 bases, the J end by 2 bases, with 12 bases between. The germline gives CDR1 MNHEY, CDR2 SVGAGI. CDR3 length: 14 residues. The CDR3 DNA reads TGTGCCAGCAAGGAGACAAGCGCCTACAATGAGCAGTTCTTC. Encoded protein: CASKETSAYNEQFF.

The chain employs TRBV20-1 and TRBJ2-5; 9 nucleotides agree with TRBD1. Germline CDR1 DFQATT, CDR2 SNEGSKA (reference sequence). Germline trimming cut 5 bases from V and 4 bases from J; bases unmatched to any gene: 8. The CDR3 runs 14 residues. CDR3 sequence reads: CSARPGQGRETQYF. Written as DNA, the CDR3 is TGCAGTGCTCGTCCGGGACAGGGCCGAGAGACCCAGTACTTC.

The rearrangement joins TRBV29-1 to TRBJ2-2; 13 nucleotides agree with TRBD2. J was trimmed by 6 bases and V by 7 bases; bases with no gene match: 8. The CDR3 totals 15 residues. The germline CDR1 and CDR2 sequences are SQVTM and ANQGSEA. CDR3 sequence: CSAILAGGFAGELFF. As DNA, the CDR3 is TGCAGCGCCATACTAGCGGGAGGGTTCGCCGGGGAGCTGTTTTTT.